This TCR beta chain appears in the sequencing data of a study of blood T cell repertoires in COVID-19. Study context: The origin of the acute and convalescent COVID-19 samples was the United States, Italy and Spain. T cells, B-cell-depleted T cells, or PBMCs provided the cDNA or gDNA that served as material.

The CDR3 has 15 amino acids. Germline trimming cut 4 bases from V and 2 bases from J; bases unmatched to any gene: 6. Per germline, CDR1 SGHDT and CDR2 YYEEEE. Authors' processing steps: Amplification from reference gene primers served as the basis for estimated nucleated cell counts. This table comes from immunoSEQ multiplex PCR, and its TCRdb copy is limited to in-frame clones, with some not included. V and J calls and clone size follow that table, whereas D and trimming were derived from the DNA. The sample yields about 200,000 clones, around four fifths seen once. Sequencing was performed on peripheral blood. The sequence was obtained from a man aged 35 to 55 with acute or convalescent COVID-19. The chain recombines TRBV5-6 with TRBJ2-3, with 8 bases aligning to TRBD2. The CDR3 protein is CASSPLAGNTDTQYF. The CDR3 DNA sequence: TGTGCCAGCAGCCCCTTAGCGGGAAACACAGATACGCAGTATTTT.